The T cell receptor (beta chain) under discussion was sequenced for a study of Ad26.COV2.S vaccination and SARS-CoV-2 variants. Treatment of the sample: over 15 received Ad26.COV2.S at low or high dose, single or two shots; 5 received placebo; per-sample allocation not given. Vaccine and placebo recipients were sampled on day 63 after the first injection. Spike of the Wuhan-strain SARS-CoV-2 was expressed by an Ad26 vector, which formed the vaccine. V lost 3 bases to trimming and J lost 6 bases, with 12 bases between them. Per the germline V gene, CDR1 is LGHDT and CDR2 is YNNKEL (reference sequence). There are 14 residues in the CDR3. Produced via immunoSEQ multiplex PCR; TCRdb's table is partial and in-frame only. The sample comprises about 480,000 clones, roughly 87% of which are singletons, and more than 10% rests with the top ten.

The sequences come from peripheral blood, collected in a trial of Ad26.COV2.S vaccine versus placebo. This chain joins TRBV3-1 (or the pseudogene TRBV3-2) and TRBJ2-4, with D perhaps matching TRBD1 or TRBD2 (5 bases each). The TCR was taken from a person aged 18-60 years who received the Ad26.COV2.S COVID-19 vaccine or a placebo. This CDR3 is CASSQRPGTNIQYF. The CDR3 DNA reads TGTGCCAGCAGCCAGCGTCCCGGGACAAACATTCAGTACTTC.